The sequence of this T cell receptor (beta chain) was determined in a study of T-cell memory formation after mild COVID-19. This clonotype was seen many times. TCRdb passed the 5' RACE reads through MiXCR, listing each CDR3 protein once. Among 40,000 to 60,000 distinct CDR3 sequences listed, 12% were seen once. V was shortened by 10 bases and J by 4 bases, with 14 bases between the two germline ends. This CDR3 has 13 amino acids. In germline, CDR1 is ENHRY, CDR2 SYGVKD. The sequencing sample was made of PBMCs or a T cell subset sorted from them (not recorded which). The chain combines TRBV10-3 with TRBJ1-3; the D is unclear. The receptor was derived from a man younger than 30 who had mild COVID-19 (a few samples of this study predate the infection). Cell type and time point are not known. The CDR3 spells CASIPASGNTIYF. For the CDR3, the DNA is TGTGCCAGTATTCCAGCGTCCGGAAACACCATATATTTT.